This T cell receptor beta chain came from a study of blood T cells in healthy people across ages. This clonotype was counted a few times. Trimming took off 2 bases at V and 5 bases at J, with 13 bases between the two ends. Germline V gene data show CDR1 as KGHSH and CDR2 as LQKENI. The CDR3 runs to 15 residues. Staff drew ten milliliters of peripheral blood from each donor. A second PCR of roughly 7 to 11 cycles used a sample-barcoded 5' primer and a J-beta primer mix. Each single sample gave us at least 2.5 million CDR3-containing paired-end reads. TCRdb fed the 5' RACE reads into MiXCR, producing one record per CDR3 protein. The table records about 1,800,000 distinct CDR3 sequences, approximately 28% of them present only once.

The clonotype was recovered from a woman aged 25 to 39 in good health. The source material was blood. This chain joins TRBV18 and TRBJ2-1; D is uncertain. CDR3 amino acids: CASSPYGGSDNEQFF. The CDR3 DNA sequence: TGTGCCAGCTCACCATACGGTGGCAGTGACAATGAGCAGTTCTTC.